This T cell receptor beta chain appears in the sequencing data of a study of T cell responses to AZD1222 COVID-19 vaccine. TCRdb's table, derived via immunoSEQ multiplex PCR, lists solely in-frame clones and lacks some. Of 100,000 to 120,000 clones detected, 86% appear once; the ten largest clones hold 3% to 3.5%. Germline CDR1 is MNHEY and CDR2 is SVGAGI. Trimming removed 5 bases from V and 6 bases from J; junction bases left unmatched: 3. The CDR3 runs to 12 residues. Regarding the study as a whole: The sample set comprised mostly white British donors with more females, and clonal diversity was possibly underestimated. Targeting of unmutated variant regions was reportedly seen in nearly half of spike-specific TCRs.

This clone was seen only a few times. The antigen is undetermined. This clonotype was sampled from an adult in good health. The sequenced sample was peripheral blood, obtained on day 0 of AZD1222 vaccination. The chain couples TRBV6-5 to TRBJ1-1; 7 bases are a match to TRBD1. CDR3 DNA sequence: TGTGCCAGCAGTCCTACAGGGGCTGAAGCTTTCTTT. Its translation: CASSPTGAEAFF.